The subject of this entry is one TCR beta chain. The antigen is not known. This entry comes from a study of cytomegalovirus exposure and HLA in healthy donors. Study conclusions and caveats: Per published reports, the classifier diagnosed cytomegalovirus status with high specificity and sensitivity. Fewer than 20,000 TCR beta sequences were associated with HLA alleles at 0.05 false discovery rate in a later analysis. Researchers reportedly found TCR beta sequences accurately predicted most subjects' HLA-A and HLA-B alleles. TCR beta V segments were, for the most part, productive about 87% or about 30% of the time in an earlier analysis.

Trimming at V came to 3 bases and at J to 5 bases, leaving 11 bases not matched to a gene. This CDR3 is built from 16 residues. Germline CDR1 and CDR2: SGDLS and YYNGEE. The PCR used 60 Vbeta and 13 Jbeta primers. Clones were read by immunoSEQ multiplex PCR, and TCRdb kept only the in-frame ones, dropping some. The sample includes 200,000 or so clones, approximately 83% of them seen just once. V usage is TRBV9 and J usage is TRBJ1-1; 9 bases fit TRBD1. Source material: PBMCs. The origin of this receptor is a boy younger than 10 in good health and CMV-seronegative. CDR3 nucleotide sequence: TGTGCCAGCAGCGCCCCCGGGACAGGGCTTTTAACTGAAGCTTTCTTT. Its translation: CASSAPGTGLLTEAFF. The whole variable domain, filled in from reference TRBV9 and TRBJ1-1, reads DSGVTQTPKHLITATGQRVTLRCSPRSGDLSVYWYQQSLDQGLQFLIQYYNGEERAKGNILERFSAQQFPDLHSELNLSSLELGDSALYFCASSAPGTGLLTEAFFGQGTRLTVV.